This entry lists 32 T cell receptor beta chains sequenced from one sample in a study of beta chain features in type 1 diabetes. Reverse transcription of all isolated RNA meant that expressed TCRB transcripts were sequenced. Only in-frame clones appear in the TCRdb table, and some are missing; sequencing was by immunoSEQ multiplex PCR. The sample yields about 240,000 clones, 25% to 30% seen once. The sample consisted of central memory CD4+ T cells from blood. The receptor set was obtained from a man aged 25 to 40 in good health.

V is TRBV25-1 and J is TRBJ1-2; 8 nucleotides line up with TRBD1. Germline loops: CDR1 MGHDK, CDR2 SYGVNS. The ends lost 1 base at V and 5 bases at J; junction bases unmatched: 3. This CDR3 comprises 14 residues. The CDR3 coding sequence is TGTGCCAGCAGTGAATCAGGACAGGGATATGGCTACACCTTC. Protein sequence: CASSESGQGYGYTF.

This clone has just one count. V and J are TRBV7-2 and TRBJ2-5, with D tentatively TRBD2 (7 bases). There are 14 residues in the CDR3. Trimming removed 4 bases at V and 5 bases at J, with 14 bases between. Germline values: CDR1 SGHTA, CDR2 FQGNSA. CDR3 sequence reads: CASSYDGGHETQYF. CDR3 DNA: TGTGCCAGCAGCTACGACGGGGGGCACGAGACCCAGTACTTC.

The V gene is TRBV29-1, the J gene TRBJ2-1, with D tentatively TRBD1 (6 bases). Germline V gene sequence: CDR1 SQVTM, CDR2 ANQGSEA. The CDR3 loop spans 15 amino acids. Deletions cut 7 bases from V and 4 bases from J, with 20 bases between. The CDR3 nucleotides are TGCAGCGGCCCCGCCCGGGACAACACTTACAATGAGCAGTTCTTC. This codes for CSGPARDNTYNEQFF.

This clone occurred a few times. V usage is TRBV30 and J usage is TRBJ2-5; tentatively, D is TRBD2 (6 bases). Germline values: CDR1 GTSNPN, CDR2 SVGIG (reference sequence). V lost 1 base, J lost 5 bases, and 11 bases lay in between. CDR3 size: 13 residues. The CDR3 spells CAWSGGVGETQYF. The DNA for the CDR3 is TGTGCCTGGAGTGGGGGGGTCGGGGAGACCCAGTACTTC. Using reference TRBV30 and TRBJ2-5 for the parts outside the CDR3, the full variable domain is SQTIHQWPATLVQPVGSPLSLECTVEGTSNPNLYWYRQAAGRGLQLLFYSVGIGQISSEVPQNLSASRPQDRQFILSSKKLLLSDSGFYLCAWSGGVGETQYFGPGTRLLVL.

This chain connects TRBV11-2 to TRBJ2-2; D remains unclear. The CDR3 is 13 residues long. V lost 1 base, J lost 6 bases, and 6 bases lay in between. Germline V CDR1 and CDR2: SGHAT, FQNNGV. The CDR3 DNA follows: TGTGCCAGCAGCTTAGTTGAACCCGGGGAGCTGTTTTTT. This encodes CASSLVEPGELFF.

This sequence joins TRBV7-2 and TRBJ2-2, with D tentatively TRBD2 (6 bases). The CDR3 contains 15 residues. Per the germline V gene, CDR1 is SGHTA and CDR2 is FQGNSA. The germline V and J ends were trimmed by 4 bases and 7 bases, with 16 bases remaining between them. CDR3 nucleotides: TGTGCCAGCAGCTCCACCGCGGGGATTCACGGGGAGCTGTTTTTT. Translated, it gives CASSSTAGIHGELFF. Complete variable domain (other parts from reference TRBV7-2 and TRBJ2-2): GAGVSQSPSNKVTEKGKDVELRCDPISGHTALYWYRQSLGQGLEFLIYFQGNSAPDKSGLPSDRFSAERTGGSVSTLTIQRTQQEDSAVYLCASSSTAGIHGELFFGEGSRLTVL.

The rearrangement links TRBV25-1 to TRBJ2-2, with D tentatively TRBD1 (6 bases). Germline V gene lookup returns CDR1 MGHDK and CDR2 SYGVNS. The CDR3 has 16 residues. V was cut by 6 bases and J by 7 bases, with 21 bases left in between. The CDR3 protein is CASRDPGQGKVGELFF. The CDR3 DNA reads as TGTGCCAGCAGGGACCCCGGCCAGGGGAAGGTCGGGGAGCTGTTTTTT.

The chain's CDR3 is CASSLQNSQETQYF. DNA of the CDR3: TGTGCCAGCAGCTTGCAAAATTCCCAAGAGACCCAGTACTTC. This rearrangement joins TRBV5-4 to TRBJ2-5; D is unclear. Trimming shortened V by 1 base and J by 1 base, and 8 bases separated the two germline ends. Per the germline V gene, CDR1 is SGHNT and CDR2 is YYREEE (reference sequence). The CDR3 runs 14 residues.

This clone was counted between two and nine times. The chain couples TRBV11-2 to TRBJ2-1; 7 bases agree with TRBD2. CDR3 length: 15 residues. After removal of 5 bases from V and 4 bases from J, the junction contained 8 bases not matched to a gene. Germline values: CDR1 SGHAT, CDR2 FQNNGV. The CDR3 is CASSILSGDYNEQFF. In DNA, the CDR3 is TGTGCCAGCAGCATCCTGAGCGGGGATTACAATGAGCAGTTCTTC.

The sample holds a few counts of this clone. The chain links TRBV29-1 to TRBJ2-1; 7 nucleotides align to TRBD2. Germline CDR1 is SQVTM and CDR2 is ANQGSEA. V lost 7 bases, J lost 4 bases, and 10 bases stayed unmatched. The CDR3 contains 14 residues. CDR3 residues: CSAVVGGRYNEQFF. CDR3 DNA sequence: TGCAGCGCCGTGGTCGGCGGGAGATACAATGAGCAGTTCTTC.

This chain uses TRBV28 with TRBJ2-7; D uncertain. CDR3 size: 12 residues. V dropped 5 bases and J dropped 0 bases, with 5 bases sitting between them. Looked up from germline, CDR1 is MDHEN and CDR2 is SYDVKM. The chain's CDR3 is CASSTSSYEQYF. The CDR3 region has the DNA TGTGCCAGCAGTACCTCCTCCTACGAGCAGTACTTC.

This clone was detected ten times or more. Other DNA sequences of this sample code for an identical CDR3. This rearrangement joins TRBV18 to TRBJ1-1; D gene unclear. Germline assignment: CDR1 KGHSH and CDR2 LQKENI. The CDR3 runs 11 residues. Trimming removed 3 bases from V and 1 base from J, with 0 bases in between. The CDR3 is CASSPNTEAFF. CDR3 coding DNA: TGTGCCAGCTCACCGAACACTGAAGCTTTCTTT.

This rearrangement joins TRBV10-3 to TRBJ2-2; a weak D match, TRBD2 (5 bases). The CDR3 runs to 13 residues. V lost 6 bases, J lost 2 bases, and 7 bases lay in between. The germline CDR1 and CDR2 sequences are ENHRY and SYGVKD. Here the CDR3 reads CAISTSNTGELFF. DNA for the CDR3: TGTGCCATCAGCACTAGTAACACCGGGGAGCTGTTTTTT.

The chain joins TRBV30 to TRBJ2-2; D uncertain. Germline values: CDR1 GTSNPN, CDR2 SVGIG (reference sequence). This CDR3 is 14 amino acids long. The V and J ends lost 4 bases and 5 bases respectively, with 14 bases between them. The CDR3 sequence is CAWTLGIETGELFF. CDR3 sequence (DNA): TGTGCCTGGACATTGGGGATTGAAACCGGGGAGCTGTTTTTT.

CDR3 sequence: CASSEFGTGNSPLHF. In DNA form, the CDR3 reads TGTGCCAGCAGTGAATTTGGGACGGGCAATTCACCCCTCCACTTT. The chain employs TRBV6-1 and TRBJ1-6, with D tentatively TRBD1 (5 bases). CDR1 is MNHNS and CDR2 is SASEGT in the germline V gene. V gave up 2 bases and J gave up 7 bases, with 12 bases separating them. The CDR3 extends over 15 amino acids.

This clone was detected a few times. CDR3 sequence (DNA): TGTGCCAGCAGTGAATTACAGAACTATGGCTACACCTTC. Amino acid sequence: CASSELQNYGYTF. This sequence joins TRBV25-1 and TRBJ1-2, with D uncertain. The germline gives CDR1 MGHDK, CDR2 SYGVNS. V lost 1 base and J lost 2, with 5 bases in between. This CDR3 spans 13 amino acids.

This clone was seen only a few times. The V gene is TRBV10-3, the J gene TRBJ2-5, with TRBD1 matching 7 bases. CDR1 is ENHRY, CDR2 SYGVKD, per germline. There are 15 residues in the CDR3. J was trimmed by 5 bases and V by 0 bases; bases with no gene match: 6. The CDR3 bases are TGTGCCATCAGTGAGTCGGGACAGTTGATGGAGACCCAGTACTTC. Residues: CAISESGQLMETQYF.

This clone was detected a few times. The chain links TRBV11-2 to TRBJ2-3; 7 nucleotides line up with TRBD2. The CDR3 length is 15 residues. Germline V gene data show CDR1 as SGHAT and CDR2 as FQNNGV. The junction had 12 bases not matched to a gene; V was cut back by 3 bases and J by 9 bases. CDR3 sequence: CASSFGHGRLDTQYF. CDR3 DNA sequence: TGTGCCAGCAGCTTTGGGCACGGGAGGTTGGACACGCAGTATTTT. Based on the CDR3 plus reference TRBV11-2 and TRBJ2-3, the full variable domain is EAGVAQSPRYKIIEKRQSVAFWCNPISGHATLYWYQQILGQGPKLLIQFQNNGVVDDSQLPKDRFSAERLKGVDSTLKIQPAKLEDSAVYLCASSFGHGRLDTQYFGPGTRLTVL.

The table lists this clone with a count of one. V is TRBV5-1 and J is TRBJ2-5, with 7 bases that match TRBD1. Germline loops: CDR1 SGHRS, CDR2 YFSETQ. With V trimmed by 2 bases and J by 4 bases, 5 bases remained unmatched. This CDR3 is 14 amino acids long. For the CDR3, the DNA is TGCGCCAGCAGCTTACAGGGGAACGGAGAGACCCAGTACTTC. Residues: CASSLQGNGETQYF. Using reference TRBV5-1 and TRBJ2-5 for the parts outside the CDR3, the full variable domain is KAGVTQTPRYLIKTRGQQVTLSCSPISGHRSVSWYQQTPGQGLQFLFEYFSETQRNKGNFPGRFSGRQFSNSRSEMNVSTLELGDSALYLCASSLQGNGETQYFGPGTRLLVL.

In this sample, this clone turned up a few times. The chain recombines TRBV18 with TRBJ1-1; 7 nucleotides line up with TRBD1. Germline trimming cut 8 bases from V and 5 bases from J; bases unmatched to any gene: 8. The CDR3 covers 13 residues. Germline lookup yields CDR1 KGHSH and CDR2 LQKENI. For the CDR3, the DNA is TGTGCCAGCGCTTCAGGGGGACGGACTGAAGCTTTCTTT. This codes for CASASGGRTEAFF. The full variable domain, rest sourced from reference TRBV18 and TRBJ1-1, is NAGVMQNPRHLVRRRGQEARLRCSPMKGHSHVYWYRQLPEEGLKFMVYLQKENIIDESGMPKERFSAEFPKEGPSILRIQQVVRGDSAAYFCASASGGRTEAFFGQGTRLTVV.

Comments on this clone: No DNA is shown, since the ends of the CDR3 on it are uncertain; the CDR3 is the one TCRdb lists. J is TRBJ2-2 and V is TRBV28; the table gives TRBD2 as D, unverified against the DNA. The germline CDR1 and CDR2 sequences are MDHEN and SYDVKM. The CDR3 is 19 amino acids long, termini counted. The CDR3 sequence is CASSPRDSKRVRTPGSCFF.

This clone has only a few counts. The chain employs TRBV6-5 and TRBJ2-7; 11 bases agree with TRBD1. This CDR3 region has 15 residues. Trimming took 0 bases from V and 5 from J; bases not matched to a gene: 3. Germline CDR1 is MNHEY and CDR2 is SVGAGI. As DNA, the CDR3 is TGTGCCAGCAGTTACTCGGACAGGGGGCTAGACGAGCAGTACTTC. Its protein product is CASSYSDRGLDEQYF.

The rearrangement links TRBV4-1 to TRBJ2-6; 7 nucleotides line up with TRBD1. Germline V CDR1 and CDR2: MGHRA, YSYEKL. The CDR3 has 19 residues. V was pared by 4 bases and J by 0 bases, with 12 bases of the junction left unmatched. CDR3 DNA: TGCGCCAGCAGCCGCCCTGGACAGGACGTACTCTCTGGGGCCAACGTCCTGACTTTC. It is translated as CASSRPGQDVLSGANVLTF.

This clone has more than one count but fewer than ten. The chain has TRBV2 and TRBJ1-1; D gene unclear. Trimming removed 8 bases at V and 0 bases at J, with 10 bases between. The CDR3 extends over 13 amino acids. CDR1 is SNHLY, CDR2 FYNNEI, per germline. CDR3 region: CASQVGMNTEAFF. The CDR3 nucleotides are TGTGCCAGCCAGGTAGGAATGAACACTGAAGCTTTCTTT.

The chain carries TRBV25-1 and TRBJ1-2; possibly TRBD1 for D (6 bases). V was cut by 6 bases and J by 3 bases, with 11 bases left in between. Per germline, CDR1 MGHDK and CDR2 SYGVNS. This CDR3 contains 13 residues. In DNA, the CDR3 is TGTGCCAGCAGCGCGGGGGCCGACTATGGCTACACCTTC. Amino acids: CASSAGADYGYTF.

The V and J genes are TRBV10-3 and TRBJ2-1, with D perhaps matching TRBD2 (6 bases). The CDR3 has 16 residues. Trimming pared 0 bases from V and 9 bases from J, leaving 18 bases between. CDR1 is ENHRY, CDR2 SYGVKD, per germline. CDR3 nucleotide sequence: TGTGCCATCAGTGAGTCAGGAGGGGATGGGGGAGGTGAGCAGTTCTTC. This encodes CAISESGGDGGGEQFF.

The rearrangement joins TRBV6-1 to TRBJ1-5; D call uncertain. Trimming stripped 0 bases from V and 2 bases from J, with 8 bases between. This CDR3 has 15 amino acids. Germline V gene lookup returns CDR1 MNHNS and CDR2 SASEGT. The CDR3 sequence: CASSEALTGNQPQHF. The CDR3 nucleotides read TGTGCCAGCAGTGAAGCGCTAACAGGCAATCAGCCCCAGCATTTT.

The V call is TRBV5-1, the J call TRBJ2-7; no definite D call. The CDR3 runs to 17 residues. From germline, CDR1 is SGHRS and CDR2 YFSETQ. Trimming took off 1 base at V and 3 bases at J, with 20 bases between the two ends. This CDR3 is CASSLSIQEVLVYEQYF. CDR3 bases: TGCGCCAGCAGCTTGAGTATCCAGGAAGTTCTGGTCTACGAGCAGTACTTC.

The sample holds a few counts of this clone. The sample contains more than one DNA sequence encoding this CDR3. The rearrangement joins TRBV9 to TRBJ2-1; no clear D. CDR3 size: 13 residues. Germline V gene lookup returns CDR1 SGDLS and CDR2 YYNGEE. V was pared by 0 bases and J by 5 bases, with 6 bases between. CDR3 amino acids: CASSVGRNNEQFF. The CDR3 DNA follows: TGTGCCAGCAGCGTAGGGCGGAACAATGAGCAGTTCTTC.

This clone has ten or more counts. The chain is built from TRBV28 and TRBJ2-1; 15 bases fit TRBD2. V trimming: 8 bases; J trimming: 7 bases; junction bases outside the gene matches: 3. The CDR3 runs to 14 residues. Per the germline V gene, CDR1 is MDHEN and CDR2 is SYDVKM. The CDR3 here is CASGTSGRSNEQFF. The CDR3 DNA sequence: TGTGCCAGCGGGACTAGCGGGAGGTCGAATGAGCAGTTCTTC.

This clone was seen more than once but under ten times. The rearrangement links TRBV2 to TRBJ2-3; D remains unclear. The V and J ends lost 5 bases and 1 base respectively, with 4 bases between them. Germline values: CDR1 SNHLY, CDR2 FYNNEI. This CDR3 comprises 12 residues. The CDR3 DNA follows: TGTGCCAGCAGTACCCGCACAGATACGCAGTATTTT. It is translated as CASSTRTDTQYF.

This clone has just a few counts. The sample carries other DNA sequences with the same CDR3. The genes are TRBV9 and TRBJ2-6; D unclear. Looked up from germline, CDR1 is SGDLS and CDR2 is YYNGEE. The CDR3 runs 15 residues. V was shortened by 3 bases and J by 1 base, with 8 bases between the two germline ends. CDR3 amino acids: CASSDLISGANVLTF. The CDR3 DNA sequence: TGTGCCAGCAGCGACCTCATATCTGGGGCCAACGTCCTGACTTTC.